This TCR beta chain is drawn from a study of blood T cell repertoires in COVID-19. Across the study: Researchers got acute and convalescent COVID-19 samples from the United States, Italy and Spain.

This CDR3 comprises 13 residues. Trimming stripped 2 bases from V and 3 bases from J, with 5 bases between. Germline lookup yields CDR1 SGHNT and CDR2 YYREEE (reference sequence). In the authors' methods: Estimation of nucleated cell counts was performed using reference gene primer amplification. Repertoires were generated with immunoSEQ multiplex PCR, while TCRdb's copy carries only in-frame clones and drops some. V, J and clone size are taken as reported in that table, and D and trimming were inferred from the DNA itself. The sample consists of about 440,000 clones, 75% to 90% of them appearing once.

The receptor was derived from a woman aged 30 to 39 with acute or convalescent COVID-19. This chain links TRBV5-4 with TRBJ2-2, with D unresolved. The specimen was peripheral blood. The CDR3 nucleotides read TGTGCCAGCAGCTTTGGGCACACCGGGGAGCTGTTTTTT. Translated, it gives CASSFGHTGELFF.